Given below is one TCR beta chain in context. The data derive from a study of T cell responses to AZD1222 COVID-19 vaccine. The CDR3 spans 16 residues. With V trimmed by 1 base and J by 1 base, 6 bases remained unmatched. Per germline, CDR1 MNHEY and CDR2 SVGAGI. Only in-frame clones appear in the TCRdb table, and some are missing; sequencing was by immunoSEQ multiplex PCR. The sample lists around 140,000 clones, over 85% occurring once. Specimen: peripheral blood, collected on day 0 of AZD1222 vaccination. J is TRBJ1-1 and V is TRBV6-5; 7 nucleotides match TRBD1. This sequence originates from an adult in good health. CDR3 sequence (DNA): TGTGCCAGCAGTTACTTACGACAGGGACAGAACACTGAAGCTTTCTTT. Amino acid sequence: CASSYLRQGQNTEAFF.